This TCR beta chain was sequenced in a study of graft-versus-host responses after intestinal transplantation. At the level of the study: Recipients received multivisceral, liver-intestinal, or isolated intestinal transplants.

Of note for this clone: Its antigen is currently unknown.

The CDR3 contains 15 residues. The germline gives CDR1 ENHRY, CDR2 SYGVKD. J lost 1 base, V lost 3 bases, and 5 bases had no gene match. Study-level results: Early post-transplant HvG declines tracked with peak circulating GvH clone levels.

TCRdb's table, derived via immunoSEQ multiplex PCR, lists solely in-frame clones and lacks some. The sample comprises around 92,000 clones, 86% of which are singletons, and more than 1.4% rests with the top ten. The sequencing here drew on PBMCs, taken 255 days after intestinal transplant. The chain carries TRBV10-3 and TRBJ2-7; 8 nucleotides line up with TRBD2. This clonotype was obtained from a human patient who received an intestinal transplant, so some T cells may come from the graft donor. The CDR3 DNA reads TGTGCCATCAGTGAAAAAGCGGGAGCTTCCTACGAGCAGTACTTC. It is translated as CAISEKAGASYEQYF.